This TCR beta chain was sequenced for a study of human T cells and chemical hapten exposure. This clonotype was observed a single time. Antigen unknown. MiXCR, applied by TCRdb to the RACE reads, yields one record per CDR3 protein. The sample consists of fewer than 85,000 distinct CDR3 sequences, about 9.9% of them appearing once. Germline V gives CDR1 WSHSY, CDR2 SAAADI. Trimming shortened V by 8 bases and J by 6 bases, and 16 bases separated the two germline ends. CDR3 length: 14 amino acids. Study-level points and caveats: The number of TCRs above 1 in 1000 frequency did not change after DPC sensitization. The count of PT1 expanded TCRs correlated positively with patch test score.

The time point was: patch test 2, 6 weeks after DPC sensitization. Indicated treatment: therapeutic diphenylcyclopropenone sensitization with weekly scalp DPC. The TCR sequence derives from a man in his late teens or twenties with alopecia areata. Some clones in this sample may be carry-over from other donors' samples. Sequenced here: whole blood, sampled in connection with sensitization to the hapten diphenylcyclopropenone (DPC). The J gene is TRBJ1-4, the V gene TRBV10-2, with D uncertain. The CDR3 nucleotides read TGCGCCAGCGGACCGCCGGCTGGGTATGAAAAACTGTTTTTT. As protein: CASGPPAGYEKLFF.